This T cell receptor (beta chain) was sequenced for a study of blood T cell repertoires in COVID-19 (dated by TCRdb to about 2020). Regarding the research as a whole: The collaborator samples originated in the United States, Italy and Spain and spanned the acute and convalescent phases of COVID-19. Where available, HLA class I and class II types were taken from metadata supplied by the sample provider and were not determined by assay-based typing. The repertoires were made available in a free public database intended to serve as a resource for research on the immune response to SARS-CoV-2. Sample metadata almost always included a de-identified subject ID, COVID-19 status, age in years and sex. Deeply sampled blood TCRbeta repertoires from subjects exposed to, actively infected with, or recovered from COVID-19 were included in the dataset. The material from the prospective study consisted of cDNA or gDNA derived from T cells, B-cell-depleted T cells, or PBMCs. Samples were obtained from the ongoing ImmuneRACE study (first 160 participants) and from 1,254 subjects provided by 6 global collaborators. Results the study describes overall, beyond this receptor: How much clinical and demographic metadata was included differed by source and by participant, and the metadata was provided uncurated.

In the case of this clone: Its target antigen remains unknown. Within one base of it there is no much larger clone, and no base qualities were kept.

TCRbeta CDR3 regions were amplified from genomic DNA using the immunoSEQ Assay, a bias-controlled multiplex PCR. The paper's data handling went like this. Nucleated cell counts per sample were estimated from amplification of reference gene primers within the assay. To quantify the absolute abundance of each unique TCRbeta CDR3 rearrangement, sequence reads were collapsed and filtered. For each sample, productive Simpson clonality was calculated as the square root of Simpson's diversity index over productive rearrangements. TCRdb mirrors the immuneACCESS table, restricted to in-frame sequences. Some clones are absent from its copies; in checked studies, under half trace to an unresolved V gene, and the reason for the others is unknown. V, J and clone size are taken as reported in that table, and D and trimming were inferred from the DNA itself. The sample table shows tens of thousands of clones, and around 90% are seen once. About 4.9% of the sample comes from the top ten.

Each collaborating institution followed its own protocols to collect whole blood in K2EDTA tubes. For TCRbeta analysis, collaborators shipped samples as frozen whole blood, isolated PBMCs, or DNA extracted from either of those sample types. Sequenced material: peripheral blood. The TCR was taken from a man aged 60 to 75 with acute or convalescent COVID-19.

The CDR3 reads CASGRLGSGNTIYF. The DNA sequence is TGCGCCAGCGGCCGACTGGGCTCTGGAAACACCATATATTTT. The chain employs TRBV10-2 and TRBJ1-3; the D segment cannot be called with confidence. The germline V gene yields WSHSY for CDR1 and SAAADI for CDR2. At the junction V is shortened by 8 bases and J by 0 bases, with 11 bases in between. The CDR3, cysteine through phenylalanine, is 14 amino acids long. Just CDR3 DNA is preserved here, 42 bases in frame from base 1.